The 10 T cell receptor beta chains below were found in one sample sequenced in a study of shared clonotypes between healthy human individuals. The assay was immunoSEQ multiplex PCR, and TCRdb's table has in-frame clones only and misses some. The sample consists of about 820,000 clones, 80% to 95% of them appearing once. Positively selected for CCR7, the CD45RO-negative cells used as naive CD8 cells excluded terminally differentiated effector memory CD45RA+ cells. The sequenced material came from naive CD8+ T cells sorted from blood. These receptor sequences come from a man aged 25-40 years in good health.

This chain uses TRBV19 with TRBJ2-3, with TRBD2 matching over 9 bases. Germline-derived CDR1 and CDR2 are LNHDA and SQIVND (reference sequence). The CDR3 has 14 residues. V lost 3 bases to trimming and J lost 7 bases; unmatched junction nucleotides: 5. CDR3 sequence reads: CASSILAGANTQYF. The CDR3 DNA follows: TGTGCCAGTAGTATTTTAGCGGGAGCAAATACGCAGTATTTT.

In DNA, the CDR3 is TGTGCCATCAGTGAGTCCGAGGGGGGATACGAGCAGTACTTC. Translated: CAISESEGGYEQYF. The chain combines TRBV10-3 with TRBJ2-7; possibly TRBD1 or TRBD2 for D (6 bases each). From germline, CDR1 is ENHRY and CDR2 SYGVKD. The CDR3 runs to 14 residues. Trimming took 0 bases from V and 4 from J, leaving 10 bases between them.

The gene calls are TRBV7-9 and TRBJ2-7; D is unresolved. The length of the CDR3 is 13 residues. Deletions cut 1 base from V and 4 bases from J, with 8 bases between. Per germline, CDR1 SEHNR and CDR2 FQNEAQ (reference sequence). CDR3 residues: CASSLVVDYEQYF. The CDR3 nucleotides are TGTGCCAGCAGCTTAGTGGTAGATTACGAGCAGTACTTC.

The rearrangement links TRBV6-1 to TRBJ2-1; 8 nucleotides line up with TRBD2. The germline CDR1 and CDR2 sequences are MNHNS and SASEGT. CDR3 size: 15 residues. V lost 7 bases and J lost 8; bases outside the gene matches: 13. The CDR3 DNA reads TGTGCCAGCACGAAAGGGACTAGTCGTTGGGATGAGCAGTTCTTC. Translated: CASTKGTSRWDEQFF.

This chain joins TRBV28 and TRBJ1-4; D remains ambiguous. CDR1 is MDHEN, CDR2 SYDVKM, per germline. The germline V and J ends were trimmed by 3 bases and 0 bases, with 8 bases remaining between them. CDR3 length: 15 amino acids. DNA for the CDR3: TGTGCCAGCAGTTTCAAACTGACAACTAATGAAAAACTGTTTTTT. Translated, it gives CASSFKLTTNEKLFF.

The rearrangement uses TRBV9 and TRBJ2-3; 12 nucleotides match TRBD1. Germline values: CDR1 SGDLS, CDR2 YYNGEE. This CDR3 has 17 residues. V was clipped by 2 bases and J by 6 bases; unmatched bases: 10. CDR3: CASSVLGTGGWMDTQYF. CDR3 coding DNA: TGTGCCAGCAGCGTCCTCGGGACAGGGGGCTGGATGGATACGCAGTATTTT.

Regarding this clone: With a far larger clone one base away, a read error is the likely cause. Other DNA sequences in the sample encode the same CDR3. This chain links TRBV5-1 with TRBJ2-7; a possible D gene is TRBD1 (6 bases). CDR3 size: 16 residues. Germline loops: CDR1 SGHRS, CDR2 YFSETQ. The CDR3 loop reads CASSLVVDSPSYEQYF. The CDR3, as DNA: TGTGCCAGCAGCTTGGTTGTGGACAGCCCTTCCTACGAGCAGTACTTC.

CDR3 amino acids: CASSSLGEQFF. The CDR3 DNA reads TGTGCCAGCAGCTCCCTAGGTGAGCAGTTCTTC. The chain is built from TRBV7-9 and TRBJ2-1; D is ambiguous. Germline V gene data show CDR1 as SEHNR and CDR2 as FQNEAQ (reference sequence). This CDR3 spans 11 amino acids. Trimming removed 4 bases from V and 9 bases from J, with 7 bases in between. Looking up the rest from reference TRBV7-9 and TRBJ2-1 gives the full variable domain: DTGVSQNPRHKITKRGQNVTFRCDPISEHNRLYWYRQTLGQGPEFLTYFQNEAQLEKSRLLSDRFSAERPKGSFSTLEIQRTEQGDSAMYLCASSSLGEQFFGPGTRLTVL.

In regard to this clone: Within the sample, other DNA sequences also encode this same CDR3. The chain has TRBV7-9 and TRBJ2-3, with 7 bases fitting TRBD2. Germline lookup yields CDR1 SEHNR and CDR2 FQNEAQ (reference sequence). The junction had 3 bases not matched to a gene; V was cut back by 8 bases and J by 1 base. The CDR3 length is 13 residues. Here the CDR3 reads CASRGGGTDTQYF. CDR3 nucleotides: TGTGCCAGCCGGGGAGGGGGCACAGATACGCAGTATTTT.

This chain uses TRBV10-3 with TRBJ2-1; 10 bases match TRBD2. The CDR3 is 14 amino acids. With 7 bases clipped from V and 7 bases from J, the junction kept 7 bases outside the gene matches. Germline lookup yields CDR1 ENHRY and CDR2 SYGVKD. Here the CDR3 DNA reads TGTGCCATCAAGGTTAGCGGGAGGAATAATGAGCAGTTCTTC. Encoded protein: CAIKVSGRNNEQFF.